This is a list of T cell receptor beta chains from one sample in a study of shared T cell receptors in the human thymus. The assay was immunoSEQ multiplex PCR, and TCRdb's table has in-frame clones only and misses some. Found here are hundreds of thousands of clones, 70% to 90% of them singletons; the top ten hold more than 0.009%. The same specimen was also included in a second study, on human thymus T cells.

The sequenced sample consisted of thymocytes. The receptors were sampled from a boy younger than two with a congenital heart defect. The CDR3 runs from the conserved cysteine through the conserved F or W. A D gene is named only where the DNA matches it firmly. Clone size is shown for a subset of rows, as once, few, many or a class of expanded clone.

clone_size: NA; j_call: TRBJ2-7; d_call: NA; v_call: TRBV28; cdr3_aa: CASRFRAMASVSYEQYF; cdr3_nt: TGTGCCAGCAGATTTAGGGCTATGGCTAGCGTCTCCTACGAGCAGTACTTC
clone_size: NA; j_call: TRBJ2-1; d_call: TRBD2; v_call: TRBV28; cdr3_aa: CASSSLRTSGGYNEQFF; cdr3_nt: TGTGCCAGCAGTTCCCTCCGGACTAGCGGGGGCTACAATGAGCAGTTCTTC
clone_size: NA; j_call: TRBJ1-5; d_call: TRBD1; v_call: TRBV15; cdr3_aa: CATSSKGQDLVPIWGGVGNQPQHF; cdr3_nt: TGTGCCACCAGCTCAAAAGGACAGGATCTCGTTCCAATATGGGGCGGCGTAGGAAATCAGCCCCAGCATTTT
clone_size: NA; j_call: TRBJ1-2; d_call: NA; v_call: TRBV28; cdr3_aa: CASSGEHSGYGYTF; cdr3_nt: TGTGCCAGCAGTGGGGAGCACTCCGGCTATGGCTACACCTTC
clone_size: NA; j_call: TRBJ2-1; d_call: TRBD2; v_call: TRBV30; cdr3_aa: CAWAGTRRNEQFF; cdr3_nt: TGTGCCTGGGCCGGGACTAGGAGGAATGAGCAGTTCTTC
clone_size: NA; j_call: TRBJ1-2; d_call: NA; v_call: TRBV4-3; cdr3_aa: CASSQDFDYGYTF; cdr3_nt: TGCGCCAGCAGCCAAGACTTCGACTATGGCTACACCTTC
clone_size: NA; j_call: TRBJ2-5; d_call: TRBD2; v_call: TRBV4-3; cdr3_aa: CASSAGLAEKRETQYF; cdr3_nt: TGCGCCAGCAGCGCGGGACTAGCGGAAAAAAGGGAGACCCAGTACTTC
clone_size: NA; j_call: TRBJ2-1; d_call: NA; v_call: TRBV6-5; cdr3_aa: CASSPYAERDNEQFF; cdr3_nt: TGTGCCAGCAGTCCCTACGCCGAGCGGGACAATGAGCAGTTCTTC
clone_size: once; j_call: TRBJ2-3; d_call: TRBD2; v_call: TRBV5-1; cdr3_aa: CASSLPLAGAADTQYF; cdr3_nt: TGCGCCAGCAGCTTGCCGCTAGCGGGGGCCGCAGATACGCAGTATTTT
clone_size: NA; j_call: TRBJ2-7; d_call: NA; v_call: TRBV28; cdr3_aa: CASNGGEYEQYF; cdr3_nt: TGTGCCAGCAACGGAGGAGAATACGAGCAGTACTTC
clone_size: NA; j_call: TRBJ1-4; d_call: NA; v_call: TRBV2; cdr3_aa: CAQGGGQLFF; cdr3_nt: TGTGCCCAAGGTGGAGGACAACTGTTTTTT
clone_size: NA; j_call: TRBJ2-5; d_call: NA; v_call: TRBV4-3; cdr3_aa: CASSPRWRETQYF; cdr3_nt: TGCGCCAGCAGCCCCCGGTGGCGGGAGACCCAGTACTTC
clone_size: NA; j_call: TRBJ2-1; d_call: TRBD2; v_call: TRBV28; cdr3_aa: CASTITTSLEQFF; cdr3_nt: TGTGCCAGCACCATTACGACTAGCCTTGAGCAGTTCTTC
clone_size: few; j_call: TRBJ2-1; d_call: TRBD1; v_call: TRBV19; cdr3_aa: CASSIQGDRGKFF; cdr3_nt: TGTGCCAGTAGTATACAAGGGGACAGGGGTAAGTTCTTC
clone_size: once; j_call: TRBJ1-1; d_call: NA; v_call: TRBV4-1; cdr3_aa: CASSQERDGTEAFF; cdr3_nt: TGCGCCAGCAGCCAAGAGCGGGACGGCACTGAAGCTTTCTTT
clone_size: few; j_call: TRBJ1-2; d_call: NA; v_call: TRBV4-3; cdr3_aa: CASSQDLSGLRYGYTF; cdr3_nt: TGCGCCAGCAGCCAAGATCTCTCAGGCCTAAGGTATGGCTACACCTTC
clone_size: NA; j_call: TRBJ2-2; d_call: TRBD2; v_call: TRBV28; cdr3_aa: CASSLELAGGPPGELFF; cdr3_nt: TGTGCCAGCAGTTTAGAGCTAGCGGGAGGTCCGCCCGGGGAGCTGTTTTTT
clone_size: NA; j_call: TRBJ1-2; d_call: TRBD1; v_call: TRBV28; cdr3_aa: CASSLHRQGDSGYTF; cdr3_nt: TGTGCCAGCAGTTTACATAGACAGGGCGATAGTGGCTACACCTTC
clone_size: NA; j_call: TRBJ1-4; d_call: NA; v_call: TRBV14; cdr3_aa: CASSRTFGEKLFF; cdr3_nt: TGTGCCAGCAGCCGTACGTTCGGGGAAAAACTGTTTTTT
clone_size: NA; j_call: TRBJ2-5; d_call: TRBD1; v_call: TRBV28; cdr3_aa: CASSLWGQDLSETQYF; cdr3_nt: TGTGCCAGCAGTTTATGGGGACAGGACCTCTCGGAGACCCAGTACTTC
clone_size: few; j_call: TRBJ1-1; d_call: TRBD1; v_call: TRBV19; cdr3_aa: CASSNRDRGPFAEAFF; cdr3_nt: TGTGCCAGTAGCAACCGGGACAGGGGTCCCTTCGCTGAAGCTTTCTTT
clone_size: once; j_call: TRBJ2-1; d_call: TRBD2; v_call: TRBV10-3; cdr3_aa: CAITEREEYGEQFF; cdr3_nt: TGTGCCATCACAGAGCGGGAGGAGTACGGTGAGCAGTTCTTC